Listed here is a single T cell receptor beta chain. Antigen specificity is unknown. The sample belongs to a study of cytomegalovirus exposure and HLA in healthy donors. Study-wide points: Associated with cytomegalovirus, according to the listing, were 150 to 200 TCR beta chains.

A multiplex PCR was run with 60 Vbeta primers and 13 Jbeta primers. The data were produced by immunoSEQ multiplex PCR, yet TCRdb's version contains in-frame clones alone and is incomplete. The profile shows around 38,000 clones, about 66% of them singletons. The donors (healthy individuals) were bone marrow donors. Germline V gene sequence: CDR1 SNHLY, CDR2 FYNNEI. With 2 bases removed from V and 0 bases from J, the gap between germline ends came to 14 bases. The CDR3 runs to 17 residues. Sequences were obtained from PBMCs. This TCR was recovered from a man aged 45-65 years in good health and CMV-seropositive. The V gene is TRBV2, the J gene TRBJ1-5, with a tentative D call TRBD1 (5 bases). The CDR3 is CASSERRGRNSNQPQHF. In DNA, the CDR3 is TGTGCCAGCAGTGAACGACGGGGGAGGAATAGCAATCAGCCCCAGCATTTT.